The clone carrying this TCR beta chain was seen a few times. As yet, its antigen is unknown. This sample is part of a study of beta chain features in type 1 diabetes. TCRB transcripts that were expressed got sequenced, as all of the isolated RNA had been reverse transcribed. Here immunoSEQ multiplex PCR was the method, and the copy in TCRdb shows in-frame clones only, minus some. The top ten hold roughly 0.75% of the sample, which has some 140,000 clones, around 8.8% seen once. The CDR3 sequence is 15 residues long. Germline CDR1 is SEHNR and CDR2 is FQNEAQ (reference sequence). Between the trimmed V and J ends, which lost 0 bases and 7 bases, there was a span of 14 bases. Study-wide points: Diminished insertions and augmented deletions at VDJ junctions characterized type 1 diabetes patients. Across all four CD4+ subsets, people with type 1 diabetes showed modestly shorter TCRB CDR3s. Cells that show high TCR expression could be over-represented by cDNA sequencing.

Donors underwent one heparinised blood draw, roughly 110 mL on average. Based on CD45RO/CCR7/CD25/CD127/CD95/CD27, CD4+ regulatory, stem cell-like memory, naive and central memory cells were sorted. The V gene is TRBV7-9, the J gene TRBJ2-3, with no clear D. Sequencing used central memory CD4+ T cells from blood. The clonotype originates from a man aged 25 to 45 with type 1 diabetes. The CDR3 protein is CASSLALPGLNTQYF. The CDR3, as DNA: TGTGCCAGCAGCTTAGCCCTTCCTGGGCTTAATACGCAGTATTTT. The full variable domain, with the rest looked up from reference TRBV7-9 and TRBJ2-3, is DTGVSQNPRHKITKRGQNVTFRCDPISEHNRLYWYRQTLGQGPEFLTYFQNEAQLEKSRLLSDRFSAERPKGSFSTLEIQRTEQGDSAMYLCASSLALPGLNTQYFGPGTRLTVL.